A selection of T cell receptor beta chains follows, all from one sample in a study of cytomegalovirus exposure and HLA in healthy donors. The table came from immunoSEQ multiplex PCR; TCRdb's copy has only in-frame clones and leaves some out. The table includes more than 150,000 clones, roughly four fifths detected once. Sequenced sample: PBMCs. The receptors originated from a woman aged 18-29 years in good health and CMV-seronegative. Each CDR3 is given with its conserved first and last residue. Each record gives: CDR3 length, J gene, V gene, clone size, D gene, CDR3 DNA, CDR3 protein. D genes are given only for firm matches. Part of the rows lack a size; the others show once, few, many or a class for expanded clones.

length: 14
J: TRBJ2-7
V: TRBV19
size: NA
D: NA
DNA: TGTGCCAGTAGTGCGCAGGGTCCCCCCTACGAGCAGTACTTC
CDR3: CASSAQGPPYEQYF

length: 17
J: TRBJ1-1
V: TRBV21-1
size: NA
D: NA
DNA: TGTGCCAGCAGCAAAGCGCTGTCTCGCGGGGGGAACACTGAAGCTTTCTTT
CDR3: CASSKALSRGGNTEAFF

length: 13
J: TRBJ1-2
V: TRBV27
size: NA
D: NA
DNA: TGTGCCAGCAGTTCCGCGAATGATCTCGGCTACACCTTC
CDR3: CASSSANDLGYTF

length: 14
J: TRBJ2-5
V: TRBV28
size: NA
D: NA
DNA: TGTGCCAGCTCATCCAATCAGGTTGGGGAGACCCAGTACTTC
CDR3: CASSSNQVGETQYF

length: 16
J: TRBJ2-7
V: TRBV7-9
size: NA
D: TRBD1
DNA: TGTGCCAGCAGCCTCCCAACGGGACAGGGGGGCTACGAGCAGTACTTC
CDR3: CASSLPTGQGGYEQYF

length: 15
J: TRBJ2-3
V: TRBV27
size: NA
D: TRBD1
DNA: TGTGCCAGCAGTTTCAGGGGGCGAGTTGGAGATACGCAGTATTTT
CDR3: CASSFRGRVGDTQYF

length: 15
J: TRBJ1-3
V: TRBV28
size: NA
D: TRBD1
DNA: TGTGCCAGCAGCCTTCCTCAGGGGGGCGGAAACACCATATATTTT
CDR3: CASSLPQGGGNTIYF

length: 15
J: TRBJ1-2
V: TRBV6-4
size: NA
D: NA
DNA: TGTGCCAGCAGTGACTCGATAGTCACAGTGAATGGCTACACCTTC
CDR3: CASSDSIVTVNGYTF

length: 11
J: TRBJ2-7
V: TRBV5-1
size: few
D: NA
DNA: TGCGCCAGCAGCACATCCTACGAGCAGTACTTC
CDR3: CASSTSYEQYF

length: 15
J: TRBJ2-3
V: TRBV6-5
size: NA
D: TRBD2
DNA: TGTGCCAGCAGTCCCATAGCGGGAGCGGCAGATACGCAGTATTTT
CDR3: CASSPIAGAADTQYF

length: 17
J: TRBJ1-5
V: TRBV19
size: NA
D: TRBD1
DNA: TGTGCCAGTAGTATAATCCGGACAGGGACGGGCAATCAGCCCCAGCATTTT
CDR3: CASSIIRTGTGNQPQHF

length: 16
J: TRBJ2-7
V: TRBV7-2
size: NA
D: TRBD2
DNA: TGTGCCAGCAGCTTAGGGGAACTAGCGGGGGGGTGGGAGCAGTACTTC
CDR3: CASSLGELAGGWEQYF

length: 15
J: TRBJ2-3
V: TRBV5-1
size: NA
D: TRBD2
DNA: TGCGCCAGCAACCCGGGGGGGTCCCACGAGGATACGCAGTATTTT
CDR3: CASNPGGSHEDTQYF

length: 14
J: TRBJ2-3
V: TRBV14
size: NA
D: NA
DNA: TGTGCCAGCAGCCAAGGAGGGTACACAGATACGCAGTATTTT
CDR3: CASSQGGYTDTQYF

length: 16
J: TRBJ2-1
V: TRBV5-4
size: NA
D: TRBD2
DNA: TGTGCCAGCAGCTTTGGTGGGCTAGCGGGTTACAATGAGCAGTTCTTC
CDR3: CASSFGGLAGYNEQFF

length: 15
J: TRBJ2-3
V: TRBV5-4
size: NA
D: NA
DNA: TGTGCCAGCAGCTTGGGGGGTTCGAGGGCAGATACGCAGTATTTT
CDR3: CASSLGGSRADTQYF

length: 14
J: TRBJ1-5
V: TRBV9
size: NA
D: NA
DNA: TGTGCCAGCAGCGTAGGACAGTTCAATCAGCCCCAGCATTTT
CDR3: CASSVGQFNQPQHF

length: 15
J: TRBJ2-7
V: TRBV9
size: NA
D: NA
DNA: TGTGCCAGCAGCGTAGGGGACACGGTAAGATACGAGCAGTACTTC
CDR3: CASSVGDTVRYEQYF

length: 18
J: TRBJ1-4
V: TRBV18
size: NA
D: NA
DNA: TGTGCCAGCTCACCAAATTCCGGAGCCACGTCAACTAATGAAAAACTGTTTTTT
CDR3: CASSPNSGATSTNEKLFF

length: 16
J: TRBJ2-1
V: TRBV6-5
size: NA
D: TRBD2
DNA: TGTGCCAGCAGTTACCTCAGCGGGAGATTAGGCAATGAGCAGTTCTTC
CDR3: CASSYLSGRLGNEQFF

length: 14
J: TRBJ2-1
V: TRBV7-9
size: NA
D: TRBD2
DNA: TGTGCCAGTCCGGGAGGCGGGGACTACAATGAGCAGTTCTTC
CDR3: CASPGGGDYNEQFF

length: 14
J: TRBJ1-3
V: TRBV10-2
size: NA
D: TRBD1
DNA: TGCGCCAGCAAGGGACAGGTCTCTGGAAACACCATATATTTT
CDR3: CASKGQVSGNTIYF

length: 18
J: TRBJ1-5
V: TRBV27
size: NA
D: NA
DNA: TGTGCCAGCAGTTTGAGTGGGTCTGCTACAGGAAACTATCAGCCCCAGCATTTT
CDR3: CASSLSGSATGNYQPQHF

length: 14
J: TRBJ1-2
V: TRBV7-6
size: NA
D: TRBD1
DNA: TGTGCCAGCAGCTCCCGGACAGGGGCCTATGGCTACACCTTC
CDR3: CASSSRTGAYGYTF

length: 16
J: TRBJ2-3
V: TRBV7-9
size: NA
D: TRBD2
DNA: TGTTCCAGCAGCCCCTGGACTAGCGGTTTTGGAGATACGCAGTATTTT
CDR3: CSSSPWTSGFGDTQYF

length: 12
J: TRBJ2-7
V: TRBV28
size: NA
D: NA
DNA: TGTGCCAGCAGTTCTGACAGGACCGAGCAGTACTTC
CDR3: CASSSDRTEQYF

length: 23
J: TRBJ2-7
V: TRBV18
size: once
D: NA
DNA: TGTGCCAGCTCACCAGTCAGGCAGGTGGCGGGGTTGGAGGTTGGGCAGGACCTCTACGAGCAGTACTTC
CDR3: CASSPVRQVAGLEVGQDLYEQYF

length: 16
J: TRBJ2-3
V: TRBV10-3
size: NA
D: TRBD1
DNA: TGTGCCATCAGTGCGCAGGACAGGGTTTTCACAGATACGCAGTATTTT
CDR3: CAISAQDRVFTDTQYF

length: 15
J: TRBJ2-1
V: TRBV15
size: NA
D: TRBD2
DNA: TGTGCCACCAGCGGCATCGGGACTAGCGCTAATGAGCAGTTCTTC
CDR3: CATSGIGTSANEQFF

length: 14
J: TRBJ2-7
V: TRBV10-1
size: NA
D: TRBD2
DNA: TGCGCCAGCAGTGATAGCGGGGTCTCCTACGAGCAGTACTTC
CDR3: CASSDSGVSYEQYF

length: 12
J: TRBJ2-5
V: TRBV29-1
size: NA
D: TRBD2
DNA: TGCAGCGTTGTCAGGGAGGGGGAGACCCAGTACTTC
CDR3: CSVVREGETQYF

length: 14
J: TRBJ1-1
V: TRBV6-5
size: NA
D: TRBD1
DNA: TGTGCCAGCAGTTCGAGGGGGCTTGGCACTGAAGCTTTCTTT
CDR3: CASSSRGLGTEAFF

length: 16
J: TRBJ2-7
V: TRBV4-1
size: NA
D: TRBD2
DNA: TGCGCCAGCAGCCAAGACGGGGCGGGGGGGGCCCTAGGGCAGTACTTC
CDR3: CASSQDGAGGALGQYF

length: 17
J: TRBJ2-7
V: TRBV4-2
size: NA
D: TRBD2
DNA: TGTGCCAGCAGCCAAGTCTGGTTGGAGCGGGGGTCCTACGAGCAGTACTTC
CDR3: CASSQVWLERGSYEQYF

length: 14
J: TRBJ2-1
V: TRBV4-2
size: NA
D: TRBD2
DNA: TGTGCCAGCAGCCAAGAGGCTAGCGGGGCCGAGCAGTTCTTC
CDR3: CASSQEASGAEQFF

length: 15
J: TRBJ1-2
V: TRBV2
size: NA
D: NA
DNA: TGTGCCAGCTTGGGGGGACCGTACAGGAACTATGGCTACACCTTC
CDR3: CASLGGPYRNYGYTF

length: 15
J: TRBJ2-7
V: TRBV2
size: NA
D: TRBD2
DNA: TGTGCCAGCAGAGGAAGAGCGGGGGCCCTCTCCGAGCAGTACTTC
CDR3: CASRGRAGALSEQYF

length: 10
J: TRBJ2-3
V: TRBV27
size: NA
D: NA
DNA: TGTGCCAAGTGGGCCTATACGCAGTATTTT
CDR3: CAKWAYTQYF

length: 14
J: TRBJ2-7
V: TRBV5-1
size: NA
D: NA
DNA: TGCGCCAGCAGCTCCGGAGATGGATTCTGGGAGCAGTACTTC
CDR3: CASSSGDGFWEQYF

length: 14
J: TRBJ1-1
V: TRBV7-9
size: NA
D: NA
DNA: TGTGCCAGCAGCCCCTTGGCAGGGAACACTGAAGCTTTCTTT
CDR3: CASSPLAGNTEAFF

length: 15
J: TRBJ2-3
V: TRBV13
size: NA
D: NA
DNA: TGTGCCAGCAGCTCGGACAGTTCTAGCACAGATACGCAGTATTTT
CDR3: CASSSDSSSTDTQYF

length: 12
J: TRBJ2-7
V: TRBV7-9
size: once
D: TRBD2
DNA: TGTTCCACGGGGGGGTATCTGCACGAGCAGTACTTC
CDR3: CSTGGYLHEQYF